Described below is a single T cell receptor beta chain sequence and its context. These data originate in a study of shared clonotypes between healthy human individuals. The CDR3 contains 12 residues. V lost 3 bases to trimming and J lost 4 bases, with 9 bases between them. Germline loops: CDR1 GTSNPN, CDR2 SVGIG (reference sequence). Clones were read by immunoSEQ multiplex PCR, and TCRdb kept only the in-frame ones, dropping some. The sample records approximately 1.9 million clones, about 94% being singletons. Naive CD8 cells lacked CD45RO, underwent positive selection for CCR7 and left out terminally differentiated effector memory CD45RA+ cells.

This rearrangement joins TRBV30 to TRBJ1-1, with D hard to call. The sequencing input was naive CD8+ T cells from PBMCs. The sequence derives from a man between 18 and 29 years old in good health. Some clones in this sample may be carry-over from other donors' samples. CDR3 DNA sequence: TGTGCCTGGAGGGAGGGATTCACTGAAGCTTTCTTT. The encoded protein is CAWREGFTEAFF. Based on the CDR3 plus reference TRBV30 and TRBJ1-1, the full variable domain is SQTIHQWPATLVQPVGSPLSLECTVEGTSNPNLYWYRQAAGRGLQLLFYSVGIGQISSEVPQNLSASRPQDRQFILSSKKLLLSDSGFYLCAWREGFTEAFFGQGTRLTVV.